This T cell receptor (beta chain) was found in a study of blood T cell repertoires in COVID-19. Unmatched junction bases numbered 6, after V lost 4 bases and J lost 2 bases. This CDR3 is built from 15 residues. The germline V gene has CDR1 SGHNT and CDR2 YYREEE (reference sequence). Using immunoSEQ multiplex PCR, the repertoire was profiled, and TCRdb retains in-frame clones only, with some absent. The sample has around 400,000 clones, over 75% seen once; the top ten hold over 2%. The rearrangement joins TRBV5-4 to TRBJ2-7; 10 bases are a match to TRBD2. The clonotype was recovered from a woman aged 60-75 years with COVID-19, enrolled during active disease. Sequenced input: peripheral blood. The CDR3 loop reads CASSGSGGTTYEQYF. The CDR3 DNA is TGTGCCAGCAGCGGTAGCGGGGGGACTACCTACGAGCAGTACTTC.